The 23 T cell receptor beta chains below all came from one sample that was sequenced in a study of blood T cell repertoires in COVID-19. Produced via immunoSEQ multiplex PCR; TCRdb's table is partial and in-frame only. The table has approximately 220,000 clones, 65% to 85% seen once; the top ten hold roughly 30%. The sample was peripheral blood. These receptors were obtained from a middle-aged man with acute or convalescent COVID-19.

This rearrangement joins TRBV30 to TRBJ2-1; no reliable D call. Germline CDR1 is GTSNPN and CDR2 is SVGIG (reference sequence). V was cut by 1 base and J by 8 bases, with 6 bases left in between. The CDR3 totals 11 residues. The CDR3, as DNA: TGTGCCTGGAGTGGTAGTCATGAGCAGTTCTTC. The encoded protein is CAWSGSHEQFF.

This clone showed up just a few times. The chain has TRBV15 and TRBJ2-1; 7 positions agree with TRBD1. V dropped 0 bases and J dropped 6; count of bases not matched to a gene: 8. The CDR3 length is 16 residues. Looked up from germline, CDR1 is LNHNV and CDR2 is YYDKDF (reference sequence). CDR3 in amino acids: CATSRDLRQGSNEQFF. DNA for the CDR3: TGTGCCACCAGCAGAGATTTAAGACAGGGTAGCAATGAGCAGTTCTTC.

The CDR3 nucleotides are TGTGCCAGTAGTACCGTTGCGGGAGAGGGTGAGCAGTTCTTC. This encodes CASSTVAGEGEQFF. The V call is TRBV19, the J call TRBJ2-1; the match to TRBD2 covers 7 bases. The junction had 9 bases not matched to a gene; V was cut back by 4 bases and J by 9 bases. The CDR3 extends over 14 amino acids. Germline loops: CDR1 LNHDA, CDR2 SQIVND (reference sequence).

In DNA, the CDR3 is TGTGCCAGCAGCCATCCGTCCTCTGGGGCCAACGTCCTGACTTTC. Amino acid sequence: CASSHPSSGANVLTF. The chain couples TRBV3-1 (or the pseudogene TRBV3-2) to TRBJ2-6; no clear D. Trimming took 3 bases from V and 0 from J, leaving 6 bases between them. This CDR3 contains 15 residues. The germline V gene has CDR1 LGHDT and CDR2 YNNKEL (reference sequence).

The chain recombines TRBV7-2 with TRBJ2-5; 8 bases match TRBD2. J was trimmed by 4 bases and V by 2 bases; bases with no gene match: 15. CDR3 length: 18 amino acids. Germline V lookup: CDR1 SGHTA, CDR2 FQGNSA. CDR3 loop: CASSLNFKYAGGGETQYF. DNA of the CDR3: TGTGCCAGCAGCTTAAATTTTAAGTATGCGGGAGGAGGAGAGACCCAGTACTTC.

The DNA for the CDR3 is TGTGCCAGCTCGTTGGGACTAGCGGGAGCGTACAATGAGCAGTTCTTC. It translates to CASSLGLAGAYNEQFF. The chain combines TRBV18 with TRBJ2-1; the match to TRBD2 covers 14 bases. This CDR3 is 16 amino acids long. Germline-derived CDR1 and CDR2 are KGHSH and LQKENI. V dropped 6 bases and J dropped 4; count of bases not matched to a gene: 5.

CDR3 protein: CASSLGYWTGDASDTEAFF. CDR3 sequence (DNA): TGTGCCAGCAGCTTGGGGTACTGGACAGGGGATGCGTCCGACACTGAAGCTTTCTTT. The V and J genes are TRBV5-6 and TRBJ1-1, with 9 bases aligning to TRBD1. The J segment lost 3 bases and the V segment lost 0 bases, leaving 15 bases of the junction unmatched. The CDR3 is made up of 19 amino acids. Per germline, CDR1 SGHDT and CDR2 YYEEEE.

J is TRBJ2-5 and V is TRBV15; D unresolved. CDR3 length: 15 amino acids. Trimming removed 8 bases from V and 4 bases from J, with 20 bases in between. CDR1 LNHNV and CDR2 YYDKDF come from the germline V gene (reference sequence). The CDR3 protein is CATGSPSGLGETQYF. In nucleotides, the CDR3 is TGTGCCACCGGATCCCCTTCAGGCCTGGGAGAGACCCAGTACTTC.

The chain recombines TRBV6-2 or TRBV6-3 with TRBJ1-2; the match to TRBD1 covers 8 bases. V shed 6 bases and J 6 bases; nucleotides not matched to a gene: 6. The length of the CDR3 is 13 residues. CDR1 and CDR2 (germline): MNHEY, SVGEGT. The CDR3 here is CASSPDRVDGYTF. For the CDR3, the DNA is TGTGCCAGCAGCCCGGACAGGGTAGATGGCTACACCTTC.

The chain uses TRBV19 and TRBJ2-1, with D unclear. The CDR3 is made up of 15 amino acids. V gave up 7 bases and J gave up 1 base, with 14 bases separating them. Germline lookup yields CDR1 LNHDA and CDR2 SQIVND (reference sequence). The CDR3 region is CASTRVRGSYNEQFF. DNA of the CDR3: TGTGCCAGTACACGAGTTCGAGGTTCCTACAATGAGCAGTTCTTC.

V and J are TRBV27 and TRBJ2-3; a weak D match, TRBD1 (5 bases). Germline V gives CDR1 MNHEY, CDR2 SMNVEV (reference sequence). There are 16 residues in the CDR3. Trimming cost V 3 bases and J 0 bases, with 13 bases left between them. The chain's CDR3 is CASSFVGLTSTDTQYF. CDR3 sequence (DNA): TGTGCCAGCAGTTTTGTGGGGCTTACTAGCACAGATACGCAGTATTTT.

The chain recombines TRBV6-5 with TRBJ1-2; 9 positions agree with TRBD1. The trim removed 11 bases at V and 4 bases at J, leaving 5 bases unmatched. The CDR3 sequence is 12 residues long. From germline, CDR1 is MNHEY and CDR2 SVGAGI. CDR3: CAARGQGYGYTF. CDR3 nucleotides: TGTGCCGCGCGGGGACAGGGCTATGGCTACACCTTC.

In its sample, this clone was seen a few times. CDR3 residues: CASSLNRQAQKLFF. The CDR3 region has the DNA TGTGCCAGCAGCTTGAATAGACAGGCACAAAAACTGTTTTTT. V is TRBV7-2 and J is TRBJ1-4, with a tentative D call TRBD1 (6 bases). Trimming left V 3 bases short and J 9 bases short, with 14 bases between. The CDR3 covers 14 residues. Germline V CDR1 and CDR2: SGHTA, FQGNSA. The full variable domain, rest sourced from reference TRBV7-2 and TRBJ1-4, is GAGVSQSPSNKVTEKGKDVELRCDPISGHTALYWYRQSLGQGLEFLIYFQGNSAPDKSGLPSDRFSAERTGGSVSTLTIQRTQQEDSAVYLCASSLNRQAQKLFFGSGTQLSVL.

The rearrangement uses TRBV2 and TRBJ2-3, with D hard to call. Germline V gene sequence: CDR1 SNHLY, CDR2 FYNNEI. The CDR3 sequence is 14 residues long. Trimming pared 7 bases from V and 1 base from J, leaving 12 bases between. Here the CDR3 reads CASKKTGGTDTQYF. The CDR3 DNA sequence: TGTGCCAGCAAGAAGACTGGCGGCACAGATACGCAGTATTTT.

V is TRBV9 and J is TRBJ2-1; 10 bases agree with TRBD2. The CDR3 consists of 16 residues. Germline V gene lookup returns CDR1 SGDLS and CDR2 YYNGEE. The ends lost 0 bases at V and 5 bases at J; junction bases unmatched: 5. The CDR3, as DNA: TGTGCCAGCAGCGTAGATAGCGGGAGGTCCCACAATGAGCAGTTCTTC. It is translated as CASSVDSGRSHNEQFF.

This clone appeared once. The chain has TRBV7-8 and TRBJ2-7, with 9 positions matching TRBD2. Germline CDR1 reads SGHVS; CDR2 reads FQNEAQ. Trimming at V came to 7 bases and at J to 3 bases, leaving 13 bases not matched to a gene. The CDR3 consists of 16 residues. CDR3 sequence reads: CASTPSPGLADYEQYF. The CDR3 DNA sequence: TGTGCCAGCACACCCAGCCCGGGACTAGCAGACTACGAGCAGTACTTC.

The chain has TRBV6-5 and TRBJ2-5; TRBD1 aligns across 7 bases. Trimming cost V 6 bases and J 2 bases; bases outside gene matches: 6. Germline V gene lookup returns CDR1 MNHEY and CDR2 SVGAGI. This CDR3 is built from 14 residues. CDR3 residues: CASRTGTVQETQYF. CDR3 sequence (DNA): TGTGCCAGCAGGACCGGGACAGTTCAAGAGACCCAGTACTTC.

The sample holds one count of this clone. The chain combines TRBV16 with TRBJ1-4; D is uncertain. V shed 2 bases and J shed 5 bases, with 12 bases lying between them. Germline values: CDR1 KGHSY, CDR2 FQNENV. The CDR3 is 15 residues long. The CDR3 nucleotides read TGTGCCAGCAGCCAACCGGGAGGAGTAAATGAAAAACTGTTTTTT. Amino acids: CASSQPGGVNEKLFF.

This clone appeared a single time. The chain uses TRBV5-1 and TRBJ1-1; D perhaps matches TRBD1 (5 bases). Germline lookup yields CDR1 SGHRS and CDR2 YFSETQ. There are 14 residues in the CDR3. V was shortened by 0 bases and J by 4 bases, with 10 bases between the two germline ends. CDR3 residues: CASSLVGGITEAFF. Written as DNA, the CDR3 is TGCGCCAGCAGCTTGGTCGGGGGTATCACTGAAGCTTTCTTT.

The chain has TRBV29-1 and TRBJ1-2; 12 nucleotides line up with TRBD1. V shed 3 bases and J 6 bases; nucleotides not matched to a gene: 5. The germline gives CDR1 SQVTM, CDR2 ANQGSEA. The CDR3 runs to 14 residues. The CDR3 here is CSVDAGTGGNGYTF. CDR3 coding DNA: TGCAGCGTTGACGCAGGGACAGGGGGCAATGGCTACACCTTC.

This sequence joins TRBV20-1 and TRBJ2-7; D is unresolved. There are 11 residues in the CDR3. The V end lost 4 bases, the J end lost 5 bases, and 9 bases lay between the germline ends. Germline V gene lookup returns CDR1 DFQATT and CDR2 SNEGSKA (reference sequence). CDR3 in DNA: TGCAGTGCTACCTTAGTCAACGAGCAGTACTTC. Translation: CSATLVNEQYF.

The genes are TRBV5-5 and TRBJ1-6, with TRBD1 as a possible D gene (5 bases). Trimming stripped 7 bases from V and 7 bases from J, with 15 bases between. This CDR3 is built from 14 residues. The germline gives CDR1 SGHKS, CDR2 YYEKEE (reference sequence). CDR3 region: CASDRDGGNSPLHF. In DNA form, the CDR3 reads TGTGCCAGCGACCGGGACGGGGGAAATTCACCCCTCCACTTT.

The chain links TRBV7-9 to TRBJ1-2, with D perhaps matching TRBD1 (6 bases). The length of the CDR3 is 14 residues. Trimming left V 8 bases short and J 3 bases short, with 16 bases between. Looked up from germline, CDR1 is SEHNR and CDR2 is FQNEAQ (reference sequence). This CDR3 is CASHRGGLDYGYTF. In DNA form, the CDR3 reads TGTGCCAGCCATCGGGGGGGCTTAGACTATGGCTACACCTTC.